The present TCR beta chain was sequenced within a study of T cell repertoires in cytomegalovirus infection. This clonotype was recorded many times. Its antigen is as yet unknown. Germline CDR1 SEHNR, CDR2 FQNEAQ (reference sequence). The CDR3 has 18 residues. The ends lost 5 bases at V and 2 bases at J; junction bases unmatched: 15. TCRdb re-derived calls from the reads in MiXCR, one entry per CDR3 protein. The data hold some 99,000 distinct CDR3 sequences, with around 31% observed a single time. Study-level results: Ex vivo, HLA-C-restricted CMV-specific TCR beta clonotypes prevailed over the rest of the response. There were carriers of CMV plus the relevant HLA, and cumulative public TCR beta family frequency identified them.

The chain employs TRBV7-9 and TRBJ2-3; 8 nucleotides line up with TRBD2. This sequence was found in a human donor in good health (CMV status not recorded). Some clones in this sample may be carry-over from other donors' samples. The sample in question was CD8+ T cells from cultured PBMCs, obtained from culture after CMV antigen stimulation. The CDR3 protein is CASSEIADGGAYTDTQYF. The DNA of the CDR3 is TGTGCCAGCAGCGAAATAGCTGACGGGGGGGCCTACACAGATACGCAGTATTTT.